This TCR beta chain was captured by sequencing in a study of T cell changes during pregnancy in multiple sclerosis. The table came from immunoSEQ multiplex PCR; TCRdb's copy has only in-frame clones and leaves some out. Of roughly 41,000 clones in the sample, 90% were seen once. The CDR3 loop spans 14 amino acids. The trim removed 2 bases at V and 6 bases at J, leaving 1 base unmatched. CDR1 and CDR2 (germline): MNHEY, SMNVEV (reference sequence). Sequencing was performed on CD8+ T cells from peripheral blood mononuclear cells, taken in the third trimester of pregnancy. This chain connects TRBV27 to TRBJ2-1; TRBD1 matches at 10 bases. The sequence was collected from a female donor with multiple sclerosis, enrolled in a pregnancy study. The CDR3 is CASSLGTGVNEQFF. The CDR3 nucleotides read TGTGCCAGCAGTTTAGGGACAGGGGTCAATGAGCAGTTCTTC.